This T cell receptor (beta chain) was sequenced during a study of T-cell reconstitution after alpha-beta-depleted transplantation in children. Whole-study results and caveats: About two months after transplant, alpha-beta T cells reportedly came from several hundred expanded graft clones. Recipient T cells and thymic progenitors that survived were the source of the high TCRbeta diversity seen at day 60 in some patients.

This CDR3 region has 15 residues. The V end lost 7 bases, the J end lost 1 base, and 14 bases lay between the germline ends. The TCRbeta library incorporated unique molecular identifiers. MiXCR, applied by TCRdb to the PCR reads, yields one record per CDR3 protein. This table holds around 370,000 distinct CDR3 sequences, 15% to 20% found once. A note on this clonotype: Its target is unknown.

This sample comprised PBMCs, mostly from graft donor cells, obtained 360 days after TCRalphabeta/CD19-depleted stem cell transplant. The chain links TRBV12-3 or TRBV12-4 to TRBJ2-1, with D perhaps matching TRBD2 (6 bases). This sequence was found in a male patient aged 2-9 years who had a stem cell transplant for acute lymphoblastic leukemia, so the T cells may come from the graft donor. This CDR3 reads CASTSPGTSYNEQFF. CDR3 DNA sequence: TGTGCCAGCACCTCGCCCGGGACTTCCTACAATGAGCAGTTCTTC.